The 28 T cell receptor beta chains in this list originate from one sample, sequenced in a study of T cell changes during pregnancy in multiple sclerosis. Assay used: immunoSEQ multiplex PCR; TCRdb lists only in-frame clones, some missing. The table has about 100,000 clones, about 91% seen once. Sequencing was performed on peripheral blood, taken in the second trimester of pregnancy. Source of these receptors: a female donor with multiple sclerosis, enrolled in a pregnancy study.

This chain's CDR3 is CASSYAGLGGKGELFF. CDR3 coding DNA: TGTGCCAGCAGTTACGCCGGGCTTGGGGGGAAGGGGGAGCTGTTTTTT. The chain recombines TRBV6-5 with TRBJ2-2, with D perhaps matching TRBD2 (6 bases). Germline assignment: CDR1 MNHEY and CDR2 SVGAGI. CDR3 length: 16 residues. The germline V and J ends were trimmed by 2 bases and 8 bases, with 18 bases remaining between them.

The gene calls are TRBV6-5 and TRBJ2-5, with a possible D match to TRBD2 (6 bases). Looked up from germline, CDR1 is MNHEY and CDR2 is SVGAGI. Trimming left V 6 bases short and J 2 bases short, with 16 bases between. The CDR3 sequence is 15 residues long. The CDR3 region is CASRTGRLGQETQYF. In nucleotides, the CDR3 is TGTGCCAGCAGGACTGGGAGGTTGGGGCAAGAGACCCAGTACTTC.

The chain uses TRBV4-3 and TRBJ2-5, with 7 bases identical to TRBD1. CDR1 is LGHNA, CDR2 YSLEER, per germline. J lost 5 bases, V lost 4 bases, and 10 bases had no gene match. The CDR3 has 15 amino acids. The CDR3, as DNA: TGCGCCAGCAGCCGAAGGGGGCAGCTGGGGGAGACCCAGTACTTC. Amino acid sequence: CASSRRGQLGETQYF.

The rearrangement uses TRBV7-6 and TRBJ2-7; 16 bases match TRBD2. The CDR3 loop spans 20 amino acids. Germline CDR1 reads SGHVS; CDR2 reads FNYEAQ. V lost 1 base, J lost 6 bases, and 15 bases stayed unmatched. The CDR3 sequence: CASSLDSGLAGGPPPAEQYF. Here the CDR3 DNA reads TGTGCCAGCAGCTTAGATTCGGGACTAGCGGGAGGGCCCCCACCCGCCGAGCAGTACTTC. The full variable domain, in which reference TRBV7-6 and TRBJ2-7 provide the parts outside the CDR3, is GAGVSQSPRYKVTKRGQDVALRCDPISGHVSLYWYRQALGQGPEFLTYFNYEAQQDKSGLPNDRFSAERPEGSISTLTIQRTEQRDSAMYRCASSLDSGLAGGPPPAEQYFGPGTRLTVT.

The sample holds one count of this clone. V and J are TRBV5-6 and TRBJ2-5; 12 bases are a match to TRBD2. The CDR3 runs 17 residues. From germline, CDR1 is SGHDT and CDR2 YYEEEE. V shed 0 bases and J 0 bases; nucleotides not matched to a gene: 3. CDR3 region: CASSLGTSGTYQETQYF. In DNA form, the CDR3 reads TGTGCCAGCAGCTTGGGGACTAGCGGGACGTACCAAGAGACCCAGTACTTC.

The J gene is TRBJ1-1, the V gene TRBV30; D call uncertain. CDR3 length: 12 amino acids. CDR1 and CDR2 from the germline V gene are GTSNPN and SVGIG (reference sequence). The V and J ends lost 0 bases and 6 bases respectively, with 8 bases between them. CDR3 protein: CAWSVRSAEAFF. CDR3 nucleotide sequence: TGTGCCTGGAGTGTACGGAGCGCTGAAGCTTTCTTT.

The CDR3 region is CASSQPLAGLNNEQFF. DNA for the CDR3: TGTGCCAGCAGCCAACCCCTAGCGGGACTAAACAATGAGCAGTTCTTC. This chain uses TRBV4-2 with TRBJ2-1, with 9 bases fitting TRBD2. The germline CDR1 and CDR2 sequences are LGHNA and YNFKEQ. This CDR3 contains 16 residues. The V gene end was trimmed by 2 bases and the J gene end by 5 bases; junction bases not matched to a gene: 7.

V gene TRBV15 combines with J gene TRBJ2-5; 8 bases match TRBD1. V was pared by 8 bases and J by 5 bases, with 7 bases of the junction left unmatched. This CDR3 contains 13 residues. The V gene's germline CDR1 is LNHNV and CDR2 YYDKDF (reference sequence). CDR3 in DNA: TGTGCCACCCAGACAGGGGCTCGGGAGACCCAGTACTTC. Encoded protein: CATQTGARETQYF. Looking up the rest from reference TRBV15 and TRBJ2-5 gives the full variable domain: DAMVIQNPRYQVTQFGKPVTLSCSQTLNHNVMYWYQQKSSQAPKLLFHYYDKDFNNEADTPDNFQSRRPNTSFCFLDIRSPGLGDTAMYLCATQTGARETQYFGPGTRLLVL.

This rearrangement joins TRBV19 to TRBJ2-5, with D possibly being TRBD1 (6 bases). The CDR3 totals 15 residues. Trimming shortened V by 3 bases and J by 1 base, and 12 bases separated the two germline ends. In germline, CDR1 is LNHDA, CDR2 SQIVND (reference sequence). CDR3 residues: CASSMDGTIQETQYF. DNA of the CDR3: TGTGCCAGTAGTATGGATGGGACAATCCAAGAGACCCAGTACTTC.

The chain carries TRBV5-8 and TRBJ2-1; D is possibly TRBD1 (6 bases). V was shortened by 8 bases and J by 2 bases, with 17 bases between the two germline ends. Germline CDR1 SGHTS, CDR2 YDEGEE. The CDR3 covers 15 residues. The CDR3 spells CASPSGGGPYNEQFF. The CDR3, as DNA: TGTGCCAGTCCTTCTGGGGGCGGCCCCTACAATGAGCAGTTCTTC.

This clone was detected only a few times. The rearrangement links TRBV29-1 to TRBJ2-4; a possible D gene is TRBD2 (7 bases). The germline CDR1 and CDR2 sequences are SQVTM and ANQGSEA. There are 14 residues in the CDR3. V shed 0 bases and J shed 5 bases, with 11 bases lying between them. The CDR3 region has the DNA TGCAGCGTTGAAGATCGCGGGGGCGAAAACATTCAGTACTTC. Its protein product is CSVEDRGGENIQYF.

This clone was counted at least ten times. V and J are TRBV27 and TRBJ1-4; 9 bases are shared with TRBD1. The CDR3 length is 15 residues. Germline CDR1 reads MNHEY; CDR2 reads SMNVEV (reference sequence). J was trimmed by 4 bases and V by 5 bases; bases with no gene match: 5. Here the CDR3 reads CASSPLDRGNEKLFF. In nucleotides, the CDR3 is TGTGCCAGCAGTCCGCTGGACAGGGGTAATGAAAAACTGTTTTTT.

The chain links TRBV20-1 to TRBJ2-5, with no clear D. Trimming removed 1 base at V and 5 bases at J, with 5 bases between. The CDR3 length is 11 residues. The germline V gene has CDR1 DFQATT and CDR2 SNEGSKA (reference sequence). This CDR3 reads CSARAGETQYF. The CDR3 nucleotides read TGCAGTGCTAGAGCCGGGGAGACCCAGTACTTC.

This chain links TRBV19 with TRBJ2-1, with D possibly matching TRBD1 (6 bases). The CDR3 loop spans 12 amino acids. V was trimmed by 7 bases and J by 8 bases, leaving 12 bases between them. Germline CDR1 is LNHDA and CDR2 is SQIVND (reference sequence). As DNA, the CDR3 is TGTGCCAGTAAACAGGGTCGGCATGAGCAGTTCTTC. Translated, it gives CASKQGRHEQFF.

The CDR3 here is CASSLDTGGTYEQYF. The CDR3 coding sequence is TGTGCCAGCAGCTTGGATACGGGAGGTACCTACGAGCAGTACTTC. The gene calls are TRBV7-9 and TRBJ2-7; 7 bases line up with TRBD2. The V gene's germline CDR1 is SEHNR and CDR2 FQNEAQ (reference sequence). V lost 3 bases, J lost 2 bases, and 7 bases stayed unmatched. The CDR3 spans 15 residues.

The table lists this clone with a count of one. The CDR3 DNA sequence: TGTGCCAGCAGCGTGGCCGGGACTAGCGGCGAGTATGAGCAGTTCTTC. Encoded protein: CASSVAGTSGEYEQFF. The chain uses TRBV9 and TRBJ2-1, with 11 bases identical to TRBD2. V lost 2 bases, J lost 8 bases, and 9 bases stayed unmatched. Germline V gene sequence: CDR1 SGDLS, CDR2 YYNGEE. This CDR3 is built from 16 residues.

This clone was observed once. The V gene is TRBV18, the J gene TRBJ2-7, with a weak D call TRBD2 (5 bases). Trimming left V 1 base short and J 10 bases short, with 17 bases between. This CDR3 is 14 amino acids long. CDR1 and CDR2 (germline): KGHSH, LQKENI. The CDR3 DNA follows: TGTGCCAGCTCACCACTCCAGGACGGTCGGGGACAGTACTTC. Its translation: CASSPLQDGRGQYF.

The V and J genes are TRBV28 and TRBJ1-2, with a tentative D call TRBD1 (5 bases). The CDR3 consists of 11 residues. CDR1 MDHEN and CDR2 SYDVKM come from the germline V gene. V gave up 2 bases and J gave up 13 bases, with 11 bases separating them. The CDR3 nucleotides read TGTGCCAGCAGTTTAGGGGCCCTCGGCACCTTC. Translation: CASSLGALGTF.

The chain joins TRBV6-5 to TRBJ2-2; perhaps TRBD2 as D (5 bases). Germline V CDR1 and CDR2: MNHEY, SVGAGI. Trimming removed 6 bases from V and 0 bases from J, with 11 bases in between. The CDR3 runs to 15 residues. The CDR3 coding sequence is TGTGCCAGCAGCCCGGACTGGGCGAACACCGGGGAGCTGTTTTTT. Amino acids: CASSPDWANTGELFF.

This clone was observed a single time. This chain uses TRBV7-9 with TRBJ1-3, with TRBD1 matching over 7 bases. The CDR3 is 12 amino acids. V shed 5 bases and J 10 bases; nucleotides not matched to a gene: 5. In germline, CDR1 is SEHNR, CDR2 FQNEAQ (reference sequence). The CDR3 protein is CASSRTGETIYF. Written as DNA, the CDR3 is TGTGCCAGCAGCCGGACAGGAGAGACCATATATTTT.

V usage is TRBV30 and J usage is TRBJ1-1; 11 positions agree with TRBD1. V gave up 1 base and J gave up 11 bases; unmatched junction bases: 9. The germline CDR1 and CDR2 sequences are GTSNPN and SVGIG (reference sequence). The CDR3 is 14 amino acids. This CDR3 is CAWSAGTGGFRAFF. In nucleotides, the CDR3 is TGTGCCTGGAGTGCCGGGACAGGGGGTTTTCGGGCTTTCTTT.

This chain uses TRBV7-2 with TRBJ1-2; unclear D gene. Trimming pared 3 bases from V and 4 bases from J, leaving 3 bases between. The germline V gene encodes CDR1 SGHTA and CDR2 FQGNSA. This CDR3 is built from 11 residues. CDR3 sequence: CASSLRYGYTF. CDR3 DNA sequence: TGTGCCAGCAGCTTGCGCTATGGCTACACCTTC.

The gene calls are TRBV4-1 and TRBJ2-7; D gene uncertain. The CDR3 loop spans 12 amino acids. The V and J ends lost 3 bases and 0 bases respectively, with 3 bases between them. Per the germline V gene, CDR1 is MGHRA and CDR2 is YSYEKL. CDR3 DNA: TGCGCCAGCAGCCAGAGCTCCTACGAGCAGTACTTC. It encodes CASSQSSYEQYF.

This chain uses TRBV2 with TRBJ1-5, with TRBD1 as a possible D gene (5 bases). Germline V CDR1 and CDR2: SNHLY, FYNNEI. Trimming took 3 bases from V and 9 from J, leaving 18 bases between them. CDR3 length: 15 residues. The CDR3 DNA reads TGTGCCAGCAGTGAGGTTCGGCAGGGCCGTGGGCCCCAGCATTTT. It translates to CASSEVRQGRGPQHF.

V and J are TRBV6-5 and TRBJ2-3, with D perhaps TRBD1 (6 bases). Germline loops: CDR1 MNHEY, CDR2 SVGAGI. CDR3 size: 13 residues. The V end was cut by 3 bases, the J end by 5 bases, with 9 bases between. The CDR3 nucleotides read TGTGCCAGCAGTTATCGCAGGGGAGATACGCAGTATTTT. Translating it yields CASSYRRGDTQYF.

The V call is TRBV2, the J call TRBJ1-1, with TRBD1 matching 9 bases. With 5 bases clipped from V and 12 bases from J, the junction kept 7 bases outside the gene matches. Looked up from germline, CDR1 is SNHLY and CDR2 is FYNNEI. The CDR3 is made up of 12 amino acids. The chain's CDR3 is CASSFQDRGPFF. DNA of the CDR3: TGTGCCAGCAGTTTTCAGGACAGGGGACCTTTCTTT.

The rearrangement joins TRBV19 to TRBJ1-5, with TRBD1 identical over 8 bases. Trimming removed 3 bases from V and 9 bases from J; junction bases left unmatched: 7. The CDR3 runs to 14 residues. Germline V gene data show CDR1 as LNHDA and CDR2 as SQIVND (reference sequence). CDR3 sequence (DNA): TGTGCCAGTAGTATTGGCAGGGGGCAGGCGCCCCAGCATTTT. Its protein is CASSIGRGQAPQHF.

The chain's CDR3 is CASSKTEYQPQHF. CDR3 nucleotides: TGTGCCAGCAGCAAGACAGAGTATCAGCCCCAGCATTTT. The V gene is TRBV7-9, the J gene TRBJ1-5; D might be TRBD1 (5 bases). Per germline, CDR1 SEHNR and CDR2 FQNEAQ (reference sequence). This CDR3 is 13 amino acids long. V gave up 5 bases and J gave up 5 bases, with 10 bases separating them.